The 24 T cell receptor beta chains presented below share a single source sample, sequenced in a study of blood T cells in healthy people across ages. It was with a sample-barcoded 5' primer and a J-beta primer mix that a second PCR of about 6 to 12 cycles was run. Each CDR3 protein is one row after TCRdb ran MiXCR on the 5' RACE reads. The profile covers 850,000 to 950,000 distinct CDR3 sequences, with more than 25% appearing a single time and roughly 17% taken by the ten largest. Specimen: blood. The receptors originated from a woman aged 80 or over in good health.

The chain combines TRBV5-1 with TRBJ2-5; D is possibly TRBD2 (7 bases). V was shortened by 3 bases and J by 5 bases, with 26 bases between the two germline ends. The CDR3 is made up of 18 amino acids. CDR1 SGHRS and CDR2 YFSETQ come from the germline V gene. CDR3 sequence (DNA): TGCGCCAGCAGCTCGGCCGCGGGTTGGGGGGGCTATAAGGAGACCCAGTACTTC. Protein product: CASSSAAGWGGYKETQYF.

This clonotype has a count of ten or more. The rearrangement uses TRBV20-1 and TRBJ2-3, with no clear D. The CDR3 contains 11 residues. With 5 bases removed from V and 0 bases from J, the gap between germline ends came to 3 bases. Germline-derived CDR1 and CDR2 are DFQATT and SNEGSKA (reference sequence). In DNA, the CDR3 is TGCAGTGCTGAGAGCACAGATACGCAGTATTTT. Translated: CSAESTDTQYF.

The CDR3 coding sequence is TGTGCCAGCAGAGATGCAGCTGGGATGAGGGAGGGCTACACCTTC. It codes for CASRDAAGMREGYTF. The chain is built from TRBV2 and TRBJ1-2, with D hard to call. The germline gives CDR1 SNHLY, CDR2 FYNNEI. The V gene lost 6 bases and the J gene lost 8 bases, with 22 bases spanning the gap. There are 15 residues in the CDR3.

In nucleotides, the CDR3 is TGTGCCACCAGTGATATAAGAGGGACCTACGAGCAGTACTTC. Translating it yields CATSDIRGTYEQYF. V usage is TRBV24-1 and J usage is TRBJ2-7; tentatively, D is TRBD2 (5 bases). This CDR3 contains 14 residues. Trimming left V 3 bases short and J 2 bases short, with 10 bases between. The germline V gene has CDR1 KGHDR and CDR2 SFDVKD.

The chain links TRBV20-1 to TRBJ2-5; TRBD2 matches 7 bases. V lost 2 bases to trimming and J lost 3 bases; unmatched junction nucleotides: 9. Germline V gene data show CDR1 as DFQATT and CDR2 as SNEGSKA (reference sequence). The CDR3 spans 15 residues. The CDR3 reads CSARPGGRGKETQYF. The DNA for the CDR3 is TGCAGTGCTAGACCCGGGGGGAGGGGAAAAGAGACCCAGTACTTC.

A few counts support this clonotype. The chain carries TRBV12-3 or TRBV12-4 and TRBJ1-1, with D possibly TRBD1 on 5 matching bases. V lost 8 bases and J lost 0, with 13 bases in between. The CDR3 length is 14 residues. The CDR3 nucleotides are TGTGCCAGCGCCCGGGCAGGGATGAACACTGAAGCTTTCTTT. This gives the protein CASARAGMNTEAFF.

This clonotype was found many times. This sequence joins TRBV20-1 and TRBJ2-5; 11 positions match TRBD1. The V gene's germline CDR1 is DFQATT and CDR2 SNEGSKA (reference sequence). V gave up 1 base and J gave up 2 bases; unmatched junction bases: 15. The CDR3 has 19 residues. The CDR3 loop is CSARAGQGVDNLWQETQYF. Here the CDR3 DNA reads TGCAGTGCTAGAGCGGGACAGGGGGTAGATAATTTGTGGCAAGAGACCCAGTACTTC.

Many counts were recorded for this clonotype. The chain recombines TRBV5-1 with TRBJ1-6; 7 bases agree with TRBD1. This CDR3 spans 17 amino acids. Trimming at V came to 0 bases and at J to 2 bases, leaving 5 bases not matched to a gene. CDR1 SGHRS and CDR2 YFSETQ come from the germline V gene. The DNA for the CDR3 is TGCGCCAGCAGCTTGGGAAGACAGGGCACCTATAATTCACCCCTCCACTTT. It yields the protein CASSLGRQGTYNSPLHF.

This clonotype has at least ten counts. The chain uses TRBV4-3 and TRBJ2-3; D is unclear. V lost 0 bases and J lost 0, with 4 bases in between. CDR3 length equals 14 residues. CDR1 and CDR2 (germline): LGHNA, YSLEER. CDR3 nucleotides: TGCGCCAGCAGCCAAGACGTTAGCACAGATACGCAGTATTTT. It is translated as CASSQDVSTDTQYF.

The table lists this clonotype with a few counts. This may arise from a read error, as a much more abundant clone is one base away. The chain recombines TRBV10-3 with TRBJ1-6; no reliable D call. The germline V gene has CDR1 ENHRY and CDR2 SYGVKD. The CDR3 runs 13 residues. Trimming took off 9 bases at V and 10 bases at J, with 16 bases between the two ends. The CDR3 reads CAIGSGECSPLHF. CDR3 nucleotide sequence: TGTGCCATTGGGTCTGGGGAGTGCTCACCCCTCCACTTT.

This clonotype was seen repeatedly, ten times or more. The rearrangement links TRBV14 to TRBJ2-3, with D perhaps TRBD2 (5 bases). This CDR3 has 18 amino acids. Deletions cut 3 bases from V and 0 bases from J, with 19 bases between. CDR1 and CDR2 from the germline V gene are SGHDN and FVKESK. CDR3 nucleotides: TGTGCCAGCAGCCACGACGAAACAGCGGATACTAGCACAGATACGCAGTATTTT. Translation: CASSHDETADTSTDTQYF.

Comments on this clonotype: A read error may explain this, as a much larger clone is one base away. V is TRBV15 and J is TRBJ1-1; the D is unclear. CDR1 LNHNV and CDR2 YYDKDF come from the germline V gene (reference sequence). CDR3 size: 15 residues. The CDR3 nucleotides are TGTGTCACCAGCAGAGATTCGGCGGGGTACACTGAAGCTTTCTTT. Its translation is CVTSRDSAGYTEAFF.

This clonotype occurred many times. This chain joins TRBV30 and TRBJ2-1; D not resolved. V was pared by 4 bases and J by 3 bases, with 13 bases between. The germline V gene has CDR1 GTSNPN and CDR2 SVGIG (reference sequence). The CDR3 is 14 amino acids. The chain's CDR3 is CAWISRHLYNEQFF. CDR3 coding DNA: TGTGCCTGGATTTCGCGCCACCTCTACAATGAGCAGTTCTTC.

The CDR3 nucleotides are TGTGCCAGCAGCCATGGGGAGGGGGGGCTCTCTTCCTACGAGCAGTACTTC. Residues: CASSHGEGGLSSYEQYF. The chain uses TRBV4-2 and TRBJ2-7; TRBD2 is a possible D gene (7 bases). Germline CDR1 and CDR2: LGHNA and YNFKEQ. This CDR3 has 17 residues. V lost 3 bases, J lost 1 base, and 19 bases lay in between.

Comment on this clonotype: With a much larger clone just one base away, this may be a read error. The chain employs TRBV20-1 and TRBJ1-2; D not certain. The CDR3 sequence is 15 residues long. Germline-derived CDR1 and CDR2 are DFQATT and SNEGSKA (reference sequence). Trimming took 6 bases from V and 4 from J, leaving 21 bases between them. In nucleotides, the CDR3 is TGCAGTGCCCGGGGTGACACGGATGCCTGCTATGGCTACACCTTC. Its translation: CSARGDTDACYGYTF.

In this sample, this clonotype turned up a few times. The CDR3 spells CASRWTGGAGNQPQHF. DNA of the CDR3: TGTGCCAGTAGATGGACAGGGGGCGCTGGTAATCAGCCCCAGCATTTT. The chain carries TRBV19 and TRBJ1-5; 11 bases are a match to TRBD1. This CDR3 comprises 16 residues. The germline gives CDR1 LNHDA, CDR2 SQIVND (reference sequence). Unmatched junction bases numbered 8, after V lost 6 bases and J lost 4 bases.

V is TRBV6-2 or TRBV6-3 and J is TRBJ2-2; D remains unclear. CDR1 MNHEY and CDR2 SVGEGT come from the germline V gene. The V gene lost 6 bases and the J gene lost 0 bases, with 8 bases spanning the gap. This CDR3 spans 14 amino acids. The CDR3 is CASRSDTNTGELFF. DNA of the CDR3: TGTGCCAGCAGATCTGACACGAACACCGGGGAGCTGTTTTTT.

This clonotype was detected many times. V is TRBV3-1 and J is TRBJ2-5; D perhaps matches TRBD2 (6 bases). Germline CDR1 is LGHDT and CDR2 is YNNKEL (reference sequence). CDR3 size: 14 residues. The V gene lost 3 bases and the J gene lost 5 bases, with 13 bases spanning the gap. The CDR3 DNA is TGTGCCAGCAGCCATTTTAGCGCGGGGGAGACCCAGTACTTC. Its protein product is CASSHFSAGETQYF.

The rearrangement links TRBV6-6 to TRBJ2-7, with 7 bases fitting TRBD1. V shed 4 bases, J shed 5 bases, and the junction held 14 bases outside the gene matches. This CDR3 has 16 amino acids. From germline, CDR1 is MNHNY and CDR2 SVGAGI (reference sequence). CDR3 DNA: TGTGCCAGCAGTTCCCAACCGGGACAGAGATCTAACGAGCAGTACTTC. Its protein is CASSSQPGQRSNEQYF.

The chain uses TRBV6-6 and TRBJ1-6; D may be TRBD1 (5 bases). The V end was cut by 5 bases, the J end by 5 bases, with 10 bases between. The CDR3 is 14 residues long. CDR1 is MNHNY and CDR2 is SVGAGI in the germline V gene (reference sequence). CDR3 amino acids: CASSNRQNNSPLHF. CDR3 nucleotide sequence: TGTGCCAGCAGTAACAGGCAGAATAATTCACCCCTCCACTTT.

Details on this clonotype: A much larger clone differs from this one at a single base, so this may be a read error. The gene calls are TRBV9 and TRBJ1-2, with unresolved D. CDR1 and CDR2 (germline): SGDLS, YYNGEE. This CDR3 is built from 12 residues. The CDR3 reads CVSSGMFGGYTF. The CDR3 nucleotides are TGTGTCAGCAGCGGGATGTTTGGAGGCTACACCTTC.

This clonotype came up a few times. The rearrangement joins TRBV3-1 to TRBJ1-2; 8 nucleotides line up with TRBD1. Germline V gene data show CDR1 as LGHDT and CDR2 as YNNKEL (reference sequence). The CDR3 spans 17 residues. The V segment lost 1 base and the J segment 7 bases; nucleotides outside the gene matches: 14. The DNA of the CDR3 is TGTGCCAGCAGCCAAGGCCCCCAGGGGGCGCATGATCGTGGCTACACCTTC. It codes for CASSQGPQGAHDRGYTF.

This clonotype was seen a handful of times. Compared with germline, one end of the junction differs, possibly owing to a read error. V is TRBV6-5 and J is TRBJ2-2; 7 nucleotides line up with TRBD2. Germline lookup yields CDR1 MNHEY and CDR2 SVGAGI. The CDR3 runs to 14 residues. Here the CDR3 DNA reads TGTGCCAGCAGTGGGGACTACAACACCGGGGAGTTGTTTTTT. Its protein product is CASSGDYNTGELFF.

The genes are TRBV7-2 and TRBJ2-5, with 9 bases that match TRBD1. CDR1 is SGHTA and CDR2 is FQGNSA in the germline V gene. Trimming cost V 4 bases and J 4 bases; bases outside gene matches: 7. This CDR3 contains 15 residues. The CDR3 protein is CASSYVGQGRETQYF. The CDR3 DNA follows: TGTGCCAGCAGCTACGTGGGACAGGGAAGAGAGACCCAGTACTTC.